Described below is a single TCR beta chain sequence and its context. The entry originates in a study of control samples from healthy donors and cancer patients. Assay: immunoSEQ multiplex PCR; the TCRdb copy retains only in-frame clones and omits some. The data contain around 180,000 clones, approximately 86% of them seen just once; the ten biggest clones take up 4.5% to 6%. Germline V lookup: CDR1 MNHEY, CDR2 SVGAGI. J was trimmed by 4 bases and V by 2 bases; bases with no gene match: 4. The CDR3 totals 15 residues. The sample comprised blood. The TCR sequence derives from a woman aged 25 to 39 in good health. This chain uses TRBV6-5 with TRBJ1-2; 10 nucleotides line up with TRBD1. CDR3 nucleotides: TGTGCCAGCAGTTACCGGGACAGGGGCCCCTATGGCTACACCTTC. It yields the protein CASSYRDRGPYGYTF.